The present TCR beta chain was sequenced within a study of blood T cell repertoires in COVID-19. V was trimmed by 8 bases and J by 9 bases, leaving 17 bases between them. Germline V gene data show CDR1 as SQVTM and CDR2 as ANQGSEA. The CDR3 sequence is 11 residues long. TCRdb's table, derived via immunoSEQ multiplex PCR, lists solely in-frame clones and lacks some. The table shows 220,000 or so clones, with nearly 90% occurring only once. The source material was PBMCs or T cells enriched from blood (not recorded which). The chain recombines TRBV29-1 with TRBJ2-7, with D tentatively TRBD1 (5 bases). This clonotype was obtained from a man in his thirties or forties who had been exposed to COVID-19. The CDR3 here is CSSSWGEAQYF. The DNA of the CDR3 is TGCAGCTCTTCTTGGGGCGAGGCGCAGTACTTC.